This T cell receptor (beta chain) was sequenced during a study of OX40 agonist ivuxolimab in advanced cancers. Germline CDR1 and CDR2: SGHTA and FQGNSA. The V gene lost 5 bases and the J gene lost 8 bases, with 16 bases spanning the gap. This CDR3 spans 14 amino acids. The table came from immunoSEQ multiplex PCR; TCRdb's copy has only in-frame clones and leaves some out. The data contain about 89,000 clones, around nine tenths of them singletons. The rearrangement joins TRBV7-2 to TRBJ2-1, with D unresolved. The source material was CD4+ or CD8+ T cells sorted from blood, sampled in a trial of the OX40 agonist ivuxolimab. The clonotype originates from an adult with an advanced solid tumor such as melanoma, head and neck, liver or kidney cancer. CDR3 DNA sequence: TGTGCCAGCAGCATACGGACGGGCGAGGATGAGCAGTTCTTC. Translating gives CASSIRTGEDEQFF.